This T cell receptor beta chain was found in a study of cytomegalovirus exposure and HLA in healthy donors. A multiplex PCR was run with 60 Vbeta primers and 13 Jbeta primers. TCRdb's table, derived via immunoSEQ multiplex PCR, lists solely in-frame clones and lacks some. This sample has some 190,000 clones; about 77% occur once, and the top ten carry about 2.5%. V lost 4 bases to trimming and J lost 4 bases; unmatched junction nucleotides: 6. Germline V gene data show CDR1 as SGHVS and CDR2 as FNYEAQ. The CDR3 length is 14 residues. The source is a woman in her 30s in good health and CMV-seropositive. Sequencing used PBMCs. V is TRBV7-6 and J is TRBJ1-2; 7 positions agree with TRBD1. In DNA form, the CDR3 reads TGTGCCAGCAGCTCGACAGGGATGGGCTATGGCTACACCTTC. Its translation is CASSSTGMGYGYTF.